The 13 T cell receptor beta chains presented below share a single source sample, sequenced in a study of blood T cell repertoires in COVID-19. Sequencing was performed with immunoSEQ multiplex PCR; in TCRdb, only in-frame clones are kept and a portion is missing. The sample gives 450,000 or so clones, about nine tenths of which show up once; less than 0.75% is in the top ten. Sequenced input: PBMCs or T cells enriched from blood (not recorded which). The source is a man aged 18-30 years who had recovered from COVID-19.

The CDR3 loop is CASSPRGGKSGNTIYF. The CDR3 nucleotides read TGTGCCAGCAGCCCCCGTGGAGGGAAGTCTGGAAACACCATATATTTT. This chain connects TRBV11-2 to TRBJ1-3, with no clear D. The V gene's germline CDR1 is SGHAT and CDR2 FQNNGV. Trimming took 5 bases from V and 1 from J, leaving 15 bases between them. The CDR3 totals 16 residues.

V and J are TRBV19 and TRBJ1-1; 7 bases line up with TRBD1. The CDR3 loop spans 14 amino acids. Germline CDR1 reads LNHDA; CDR2 reads SQIVND (reference sequence). J gave up 5 bases and V 2 bases, and 5 bases lay outside the gene matches. The CDR3 DNA reads TGTGCCAGTAGTATAAAGGGGGCTCGGACTGAAGCTTTCTTT. Its translation is CASSIKGARTEAFF.

The J gene is TRBJ1-3, the V gene TRBV2; D remains unclear. The V gene's germline CDR1 is SNHLY and CDR2 FYNNEI. V lost 8 bases to trimming and J lost 2 bases, with 19 bases between them. The CDR3 has 16 amino acids. Here the CDR3 reads CASFSVTRSPGNTIYF. CDR3 DNA: TGTGCCAGCTTCTCGGTTACTCGCTCGCCTGGAAACACCATATATTTT.

V and J are TRBV19 and TRBJ1-6, with TRBD1 identical over 8 bases. Trimming took 6 bases from V and 10 from J; bases not matched to a gene: 14. Germline CDR1 is LNHDA and CDR2 is SQIVND (reference sequence). The CDR3 runs to 16 residues. The CDR3 sequence: CASSLPPTGDLSPLHF. CDR3 bases: TGTGCCAGTAGCCTCCCCCCGACAGGGGATCTATCACCCCTCCACTTT.

V gene TRBV30 combines with J gene TRBJ2-7; 9 bases fit TRBD1. Germline V gene lookup returns CDR1 GTSNPN and CDR2 SVGIG (reference sequence). The V and J ends lost 5 bases and 6 bases, in that order; junction bases with no gene match: 8. The CDR3 spans 13 residues. CDR3 in amino acids: CAWARDRVGEQYF. CDR3 bases: TGTGCCTGGGCCAGGGACAGGGTGGGCGAGCAGTACTTC. Complete variable domain (other parts from reference TRBV30 and TRBJ2-7): SQTIHQWPATLVQPVGSPLSLECTVEGTSNPNLYWYRQAAGRGLQLLFYSVGIGQISSEVPQNLSASRPQDRQFILSSKKLLLSDSGFYLCAWARDRVGEQYFGPGTRLTVT.

The chain employs TRBV7-6 and TRBJ1-3; D is unclear. In germline, CDR1 is SGHVS, CDR2 FNYEAQ. Trimming removed 5 bases at V and 2 bases at J, with 13 bases between. The CDR3 is 15 residues long. CDR3 amino acids: CASSPRQRTGNTIYF. The CDR3 nucleotides read TGTGCCAGCAGCCCGCGCCAGAGGACTGGAAACACCATATATTTT.

This chain uses TRBV29-1 with TRBJ2-2; D is undetermined. V lost 3 bases and J lost 6, with 11 bases in between. Germline-derived CDR1 and CDR2 are SQVTM and ANQGSEA. The CDR3 is 13 residues long. CDR3 loop: CSVENTQAGELFF. CDR3 DNA sequence: TGCAGCGTTGAGAATACCCAGGCCGGGGAGCTGTTTTTT.

The chain's CDR3 is CASSQTGDDYGYTF. Here the CDR3 DNA reads TGCGCCAGCAGTCAGACAGGGGATGACTATGGCTACACCTTC. The chain couples TRBV5-1 to TRBJ1-2, with 8 bases identical to TRBD1. Trimming cost V 5 bases and J 3 bases; bases outside gene matches: 6. Germline V gene sequence: CDR1 SGHRS, CDR2 YFSETQ. CDR3 length equals 14 residues.

The rearrangement uses TRBV4-1 and TRBJ2-7, with D maybe TRBD2 (5 bases). With 0 bases removed from V and 5 bases from J, the gap between germline ends came to 17 bases. Germline V gene lookup returns CDR1 MGHRA and CDR2 YSYEKL. CDR3 length equals 16 residues. CDR3 DNA sequence: TGCGCCAGCAGCCAAGACGTCGGGATAGGTTTCGACGAGCAGTACTTC. Its protein is CASSQDVGIGFDEQYF.

On this clone: This same CDR3 is encoded by further DNA sequences in the sample. This rearrangement joins TRBV3-1 (or the pseudogene TRBV3-2) to TRBJ1-1; TRBD1 is a possible D gene (5 bases). The CDR3 is made up of 14 amino acids. In germline, CDR1 is LGHDT, CDR2 YNNKEL (reference sequence). Trimming cost V 1 base and J 1 base, with 7 bases left between them. The CDR3 loop is CASSQGQGNTEAFF. CDR3 in DNA: TGTGCCAGCAGCCAAGGGCAGGGGAACACTGAAGCTTTCTTT.

This chain uses TRBV5-4 with TRBJ2-7; possibly TRBD2 for D (5 bases). Germline V gene data show CDR1 as SGHNT and CDR2 as YYREEE (reference sequence). Trimming took off 4 bases at V and 4 bases at J, with 15 bases between the two ends. The CDR3 consists of 14 residues. In nucleotides, the CDR3 is TGTGCCAGCAGCACTCGACTACCCAAGTACGAGCAGTACTTC. Protein: CASSTRLPKYEQYF.

V usage is TRBV6-5 and J usage is TRBJ1-5; 9 nucleotides match TRBD1. From germline, CDR1 is MNHEY and CDR2 SVGAGI. This CDR3 has 15 amino acids. The V and J ends lost 4 bases and 7 bases, in that order; junction bases with no gene match: 8. Here the CDR3 reads CASSFTGGEGQPQHF. The CDR3 DNA sequence: TGTGCCAGCAGTTTTACAGGGGGCGAGGGACAGCCCCAGCATTTT.

This clone was recorded once. This chain links TRBV7-8 with TRBJ2-5; 8 bases are shared with TRBD1. Per germline, CDR1 SGHVS and CDR2 FQNEAQ. The V and J ends lost 5 bases and 4 bases, in that order; junction bases with no gene match: 3. The CDR3 loop spans 13 amino acids. The CDR3 spells CASSSTGGETQYF. In nucleotides, the CDR3 is TGTGCCAGCAGCAGTACAGGGGGAGAGACCCAGTACTTC.